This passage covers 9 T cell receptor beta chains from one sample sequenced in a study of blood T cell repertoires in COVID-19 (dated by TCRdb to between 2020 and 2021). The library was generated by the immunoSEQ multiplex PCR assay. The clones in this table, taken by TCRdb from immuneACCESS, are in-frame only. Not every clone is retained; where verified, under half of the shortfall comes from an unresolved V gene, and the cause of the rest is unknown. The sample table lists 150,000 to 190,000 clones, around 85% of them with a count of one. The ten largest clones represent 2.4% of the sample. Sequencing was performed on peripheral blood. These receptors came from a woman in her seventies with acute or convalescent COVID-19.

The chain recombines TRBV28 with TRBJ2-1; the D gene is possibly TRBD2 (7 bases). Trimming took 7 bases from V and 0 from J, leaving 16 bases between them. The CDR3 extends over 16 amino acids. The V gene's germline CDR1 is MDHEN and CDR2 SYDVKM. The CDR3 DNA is TGTGCCAGCACCAGGGGAGGGTCGAGCTCCTACAATGAGCAGTTCTTC. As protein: CASTRGGSSSYNEQFF.

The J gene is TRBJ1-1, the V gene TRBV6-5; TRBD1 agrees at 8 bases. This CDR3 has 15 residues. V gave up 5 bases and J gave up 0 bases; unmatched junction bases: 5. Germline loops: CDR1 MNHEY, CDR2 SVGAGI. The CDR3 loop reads CASSPGDRMNTEAFF. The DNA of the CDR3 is TGTGCCAGCAGTCCCGGGGACAGGATGAACACTGAAGCTTTCTTT.

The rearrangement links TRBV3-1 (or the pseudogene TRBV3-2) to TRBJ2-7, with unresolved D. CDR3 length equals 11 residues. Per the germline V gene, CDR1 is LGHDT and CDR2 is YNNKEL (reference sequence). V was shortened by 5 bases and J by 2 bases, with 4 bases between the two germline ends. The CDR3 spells CASSIAYEQYF. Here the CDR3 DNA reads TGTGCCAGCAGCATCGCCTACGAGCAGTACTTC.

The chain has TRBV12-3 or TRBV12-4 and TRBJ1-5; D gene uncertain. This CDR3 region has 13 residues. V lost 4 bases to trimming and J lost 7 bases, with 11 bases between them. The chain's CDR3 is CASSSVLSQPQHF. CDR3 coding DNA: TGTGCCAGCAGTTCCGTACTGAGCCAGCCCCAGCATTTT.

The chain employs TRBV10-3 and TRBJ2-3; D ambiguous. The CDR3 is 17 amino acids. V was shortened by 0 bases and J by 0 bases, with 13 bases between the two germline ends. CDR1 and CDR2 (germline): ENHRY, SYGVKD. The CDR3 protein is CAISESMERRSTDTQYF. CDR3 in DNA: TGTGCCATCAGTGAGTCTATGGAGCGAAGGAGCACAGATACGCAGTATTTT.

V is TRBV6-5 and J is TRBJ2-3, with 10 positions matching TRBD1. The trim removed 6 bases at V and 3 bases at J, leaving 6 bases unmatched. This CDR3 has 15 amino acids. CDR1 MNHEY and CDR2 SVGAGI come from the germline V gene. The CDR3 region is CASRRDRGGTDTQYF. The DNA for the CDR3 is TGTGCCAGCAGGAGGGACAGGGGCGGAACAGATACGCAGTATTTT.

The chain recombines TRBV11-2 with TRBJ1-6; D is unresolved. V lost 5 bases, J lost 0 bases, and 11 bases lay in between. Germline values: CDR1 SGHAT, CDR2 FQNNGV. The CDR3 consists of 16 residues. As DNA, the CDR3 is TGTGCCAGCAGCCTCCTTTTGAGCTCCTATAATTCACCCCTCCACTTT. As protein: CASSLLLSSYNSPLHF.

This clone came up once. The CDR3 reads CASSLAYPGATRGYNSPLHF. As DNA, the CDR3 is TGCGCCAGCAGCTTGGCCTACCCAGGGGCTACTAGGGGTTATAATTCACCCCTCCACTTT. V is TRBV5-1 and J is TRBJ1-6, with D possibly matching TRBD1 (6 bases). The CDR3 sequence is 20 residues long. Germline V gene lookup returns CDR1 SGHRS and CDR2 YFSETQ. The V gene lost 0 bases and the J gene lost 4 bases, with 23 bases spanning the gap.

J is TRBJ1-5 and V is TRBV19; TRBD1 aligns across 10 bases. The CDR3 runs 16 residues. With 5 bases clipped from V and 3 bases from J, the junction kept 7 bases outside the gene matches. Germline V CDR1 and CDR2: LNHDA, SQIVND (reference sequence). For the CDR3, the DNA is TGTGCCAGTAGTGCTCGGGACAGGGGTTACAATCAGCCCCAGCATTTT. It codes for CASSARDRGYNQPQHF.